This record looks at one T cell receptor (beta chain) sequence and its context. Its target antigen remains unknown. There are no base qualities to consult, and no much larger clone falls within one base. The cohort consisted of hundreds of healthy bone marrow donors. At the time of sampling, all cohort members were nominally healthy, though unrecorded immune exposures were likely present. The donor was CMV seronegative and belonged to the group of around 350 seronegative cohort members. Every donor gave a peripheral blood sample, and the peripheral blood mononuclear cells from that sample were used for TCR beta sequencing. The Qiagen DNeasy Blood Extraction Kit was used to extract genomic DNA from the blood cell samples. Library preparation used the immunoSEQ multiplex PCR assay. The multiplex PCR relied on a mix of 60 forward primers for TCR Vbeta segments and 13 reverse primers for TCR Jbeta segments. The CDR3 region of rearranged TCR beta genes was amplified from genomic DNA by a multiplex PCR assay. The amplified TCR beta libraries were sequenced on the Illumina HiSeq System as 87-base-pair reads. Regarding the original processing steps: Across the 640 or so repertoires, a later analysis counted 78 million or so unique TCR beta chains, approximately 10 million of which were shared by at least two donors. To remove PCR and sequencing errors, raw reads were error-corrected and collapsed into unique sequences using a nearest-neighbor algorithm that merged closely related sequences. To assign V, D and J gene segments, CDR3 sequences were aligned to IMGT reference sequences. Each retained sequence needed at least a six-nucleotide match to both a V gene segment and a J gene segment. Rearrangements were classified as productive when the CDR3 lacked stop codons and remained in frame with V and J, and all other rearrangements were classified as non-productive. CDR3 was defined by IMGT convention, running from the second conserved V-encoded cysteine to the conserved J-encoded phenylalanine. In an earlier analysis of approximately 590 of the donors, sequences lacking an unambiguous match to a single V gene segment were excluded. An earlier analysis of fewer than 750 of the donors classified V segments as functional when productive rearrangements were above 56.7% and as segregating when the standard deviation between donors was above 5%. A statistical classification framework was developed to diagnose cytomegalovirus status using the catalog of TCR beta chain sequences. In a later analysis, TCR nucleotide sequences were compared against IMGT/GENE-DB human TR gene sequences so that V and J genes could be assigned. A later analysis assigned CDR3 sequences and most-parsimonious VDJ recombination scenarios with the TCRdist pipeline. In a later analysis, each TCR beta chain was defined by its CDR3 amino acid sequence together with its V-gene family, and reads without a unique V-gene family were excluded. To address suspected cross-contamination and a sequencing artifact, a later analysis removed several hundred highly shared, low-generation-probability nucleotide sequences. A later analysis calculated a clonal expansion index for each public chain from normalized within-repertoire ranks of inferred template counts. Generation probabilities in a later analysis came from a VDJ recombination model fitted to out-of-frame rearrangements, and those results were checked against IGoR. In a later analysis, hypergeometric tests were used to score TCR-TCR, TCR-HLA and TCR-CMV co-occurrence, with a repertoire-size bias correction applied to TCR pairs. False discovery rates were estimated in a later analysis by permuting HLA or CMV assignments 20 times. In a later analysis, co-occurring TCRs were grouped using DBSCAN, and TCRdist sequence similarity was added for clustering within HLA-allele-positive subsets. Repertoires with fewer than 30,000 or more than 120,000 public chains, plus five repertoires with anomalous nucleotide sharing, were excluded from co-occurrence clustering. In TCRdb, the immuneACCESS table is reduced to in-frame sequences with V and J assigned. These tables do not hold every clone; where another copy was compared, an unresolved V gene accounts for under half, and the others remain unexplained. D and trimming were read from the DNA, whereas the V and J calls and clone size are those reported in that table. The sample contains around 200,000 clones, almost 85% of them found a single time. The ten biggest clones cover more than 0.5% of the sample.

This sample stems from a study of cytomegalovirus exposure and HLA in healthy donors (dated by TCRdb to the late 2010s). Regarding the research as a whole: An earlier analysis of roughly 610 of the donors reported roughly 300 Gb of sequence data and 95 million to 140 million unique TCR beta sequences obtained from about 170 million T cells. A later genetic analysis used genome-wide SNP genotypes for about 55% of the 666 donors, treating that subset as a discovery cohort. A separate validation cohort of over 95 different subjects was used in addition to the approximately 700-subject first cohort. A few DR-DQ haplotypes were treated as single units for association and clustering because of strong linkage in the cohort. Using immunosequencing, the study profiled T cell repertoires from 640 or so subjects and related those repertoires to cytomegalovirus serostatus. Donor age, sex, ethnicity and CMV serostatus were collected together with the repertoire data. The later analysis used no new phenotypic data to find candidate immune exposures, relying instead on TCR beta sequences and their occurrence across donors. Among some 410 genotyped donors of the cohort, an average of approximately 240,000 unique TCR beta nucleotide sequences were sequenced per donor, around 20% of them non-productive. The study was designed to test whether signatures of past pathogen exposure could be identified by cataloging public T cell receptors. In a later analysis, previously published TCR beta repertoires from 670 or so donors were re-analyzed and high-resolution HLA genotyping was added so that TCR occurrence patterns could be studied. An early release covering 550 to 700 HLA-typed donors comprised about 300 gigabases of sequencing data and approximately 80 million unique TCR sequences. Class I and class II HLA loci were covered by the typing at four-digit resolution. In an earlier analysis of over 550 of the donors, high-throughput TCR beta sequencing was used to judge whether each TCR beta V gene segment behaved as functional or pseudogenic. The study combined high-throughput TCR immunosequencing, statistical association of individual TCRs with disease status, and machine learning to predict cytomegalovirus infection status. Every repertoire in the discovery cohort had been generated on one and the same sequencing platform. The genetic ancestry cluster associated with self-reported Caucasian donors included 65% to 90% of the approximately 410 genotyped donors. Typing coverage differed by locus: A, B, C, DRB1 and DQB1 were typed in about 629-630 donors, DQA1 in roughly 500, DPA1 in around 610, and DPB1 in around 440. The full study reports these points: According to a later analysis, most CMV-associated TCR beta chains appeared to be HLA-restricted, and the HLA associations seemed to be driven largely by CMV exposure. A later analysis found that HLA-associated TCR beta chains were more clonally expanded and had lower generation probabilities than equally common non-associated chains. In a later analysis, some 18,000 TCR beta sequences were associated with specific HLA alleles at a false discovery rate of 0.05. Because HLA typing was unavailable for some donors at each locus, only the typed subset was used in association tests. In an earlier analysis of around 500 of the donors, most TCR beta V segments appeared in productive rearrangements about 90% or about 30% of the time, broadly matching IMGT annotations. CMV serostatus was the only immune exposure information available for the cohort. Assigning TCR associations to individual alleles was difficult when HLA alleles, especially DR and DQ, strongly co-occurred. A later analysis reported that several top co-occurrence clusters appeared linked to parvovirus B19, influenza, CMV and Epstein-Barr virus. A further reported finding was that TCR beta sequences accurately predicted the HLA-A and HLA-B alleles for most subjects in the first cohort. This cohort had only TCR beta chains sequenced, and the lack of alpha or paired-chain data limited which features could be detected. Linkage disequilibrium might explain the correlated functional status among segregating V segments, but an unknown experimental factor could not be ruled out. A later genetic analysis reported fewer N-insertions in productive TCRs among donors in an Asian-associated ancestry cluster than the roughly 670-donor mean. About 17 rarely observed V segments, including chromosome 9 orphons, were excluded from the earlier analysis of almost 600 of the donors because counts were too low. The classifier was reported to diagnose cytomegalovirus status with high specificity and sensitivity in both the original and validation cohorts. The authors suggested that the approach could potentially be extended to other disease states and immunological phenotypes. Some IMGT-functional V segments, including TRBV6-2 and TRBV6-3, could not be told apart with the 87-base-pair reads, so those segments were excluded. The presence/absence analyses assumed that sequencing depth was roughly uniform across donors, and that assumption may not be true. In vitro tests confirmed that a few of the cytomegalovirus-associated TCR beta chains recognize cytomegalovirus antigens. A group of highly shared sequence variants was considered likely to be a technical artifact of the sequencing pipeline. The study gave a list of some 150 TCR beta chains associated with cytomegalovirus. In a later genetic analysis, a missense DCLRE1C variant was associated with V-gene and J-gene trimming of TCR beta chains, and the association was replicated in an independent cohort. Most TCR sequences were seen in very few donors, while some public TCRs were found in many individuals. In a later analysis, TCR association rates were found to vary across HLA loci, with the most associated TCRs seen for DRB1 alleles and the fewest for HLA-C alleles.

The junction shows trimming of 7 bases on V and 0 bases on J, plus 15 bases between the germline ends. The CDR3 sequence holds 16 residues, the cysteine and phenylalanine included. Of all the DNA, just the CDR3 is kept, 48 bases in frame from base 1. The germline V gene (reference sequence) sets CDR1 to LNHDA and CDR2 to SQIVND. The sequencing input was PBMCs. The source of this sequence is a middle-aged woman in good health and CMV-seronegative. The chain employs TRBV19 and TRBJ1-4; tentative D gene TRBD1, with 6 bases matching. CDR3 reads: CASTLRGSSTNEKLFF. The sequenced DNA: TGTGCCAGTACTCTCAGGGGATCCTCAACTAATGAAAAACTGTTTTTT.